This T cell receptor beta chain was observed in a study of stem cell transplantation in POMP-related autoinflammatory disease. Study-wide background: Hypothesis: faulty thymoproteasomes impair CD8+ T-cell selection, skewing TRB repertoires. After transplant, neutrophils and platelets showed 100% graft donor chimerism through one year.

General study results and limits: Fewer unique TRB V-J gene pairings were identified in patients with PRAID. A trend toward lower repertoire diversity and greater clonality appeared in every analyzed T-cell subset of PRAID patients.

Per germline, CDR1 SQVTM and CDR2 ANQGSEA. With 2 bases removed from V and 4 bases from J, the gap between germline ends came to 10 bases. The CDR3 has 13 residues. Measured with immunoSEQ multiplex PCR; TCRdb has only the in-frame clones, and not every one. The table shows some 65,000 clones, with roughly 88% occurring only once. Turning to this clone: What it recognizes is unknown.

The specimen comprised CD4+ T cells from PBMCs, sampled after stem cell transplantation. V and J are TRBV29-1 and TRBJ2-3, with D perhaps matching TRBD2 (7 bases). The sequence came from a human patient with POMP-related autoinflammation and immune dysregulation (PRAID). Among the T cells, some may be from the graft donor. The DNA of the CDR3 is TGCAGCGTTGAAATCGGGGGGCCAGATACGCAGTATTTT. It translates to CSVEIGGPDTQYF.